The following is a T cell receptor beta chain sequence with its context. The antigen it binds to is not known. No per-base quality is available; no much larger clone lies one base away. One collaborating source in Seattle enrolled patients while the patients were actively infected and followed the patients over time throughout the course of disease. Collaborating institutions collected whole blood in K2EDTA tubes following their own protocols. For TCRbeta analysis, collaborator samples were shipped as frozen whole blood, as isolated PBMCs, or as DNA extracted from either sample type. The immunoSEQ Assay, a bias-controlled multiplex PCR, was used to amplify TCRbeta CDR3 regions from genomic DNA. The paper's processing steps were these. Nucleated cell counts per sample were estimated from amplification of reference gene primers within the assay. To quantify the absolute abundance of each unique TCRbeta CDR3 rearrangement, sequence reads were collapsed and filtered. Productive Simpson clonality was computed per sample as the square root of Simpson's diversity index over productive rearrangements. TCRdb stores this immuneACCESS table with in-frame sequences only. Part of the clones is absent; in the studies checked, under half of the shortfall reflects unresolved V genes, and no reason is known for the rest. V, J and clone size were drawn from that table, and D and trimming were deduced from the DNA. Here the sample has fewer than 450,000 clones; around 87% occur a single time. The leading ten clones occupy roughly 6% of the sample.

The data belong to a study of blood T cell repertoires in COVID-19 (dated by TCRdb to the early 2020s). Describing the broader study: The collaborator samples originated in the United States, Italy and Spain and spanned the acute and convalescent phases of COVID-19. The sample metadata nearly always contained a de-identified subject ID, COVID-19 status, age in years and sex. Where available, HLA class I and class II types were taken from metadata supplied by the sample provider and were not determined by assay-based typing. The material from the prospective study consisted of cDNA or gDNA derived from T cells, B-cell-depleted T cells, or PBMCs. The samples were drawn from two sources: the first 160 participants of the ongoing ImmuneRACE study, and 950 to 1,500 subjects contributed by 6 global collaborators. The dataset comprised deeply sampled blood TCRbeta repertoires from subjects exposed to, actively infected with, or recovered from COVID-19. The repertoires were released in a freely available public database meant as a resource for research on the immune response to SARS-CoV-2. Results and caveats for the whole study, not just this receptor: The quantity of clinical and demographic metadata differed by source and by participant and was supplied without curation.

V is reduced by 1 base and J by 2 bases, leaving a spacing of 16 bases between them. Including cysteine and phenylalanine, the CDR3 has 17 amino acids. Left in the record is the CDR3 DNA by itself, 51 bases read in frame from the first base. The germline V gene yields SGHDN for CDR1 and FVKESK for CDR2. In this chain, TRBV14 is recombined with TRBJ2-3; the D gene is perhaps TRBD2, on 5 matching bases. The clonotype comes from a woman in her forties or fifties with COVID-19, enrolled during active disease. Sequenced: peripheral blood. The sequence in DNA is TGTGCCAGCAGCCAAGGCGGGCCTTTGGATAACACAGATACGCAGTATTTT. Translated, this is CASSQGGPLDNTDTQYF.